Listed here are 26 T cell receptor beta chains from one sample, sequenced in a study of T cell clonotyping in hematopoietic cell transplantation. Repertoires were generated with immunoSEQ multiplex PCR, while TCRdb's copy carries only in-frame clones and drops some. The data hold approximately 8,400 clones, with under 70% observed a single time. Sequencing used peripheral blood mononuclear cells, obtained 100 days after allogeneic stem cell transplant. These receptors were collected from a male patient aged 55-69 years who had an allogeneic stem cell transplant from an unrelated donor, so the T cells may come from the graft donor. Some clones in this sample may be carry-over from other donors' samples.

This clone was recorded only once. The rearrangement joins TRBV7-6 to TRBJ2-7; 11 positions match TRBD2. Trimming removed 5 bases from V and 3 bases from J; junction bases left unmatched: 15. Germline V gene lookup returns CDR1 SGHVS and CDR2 FNYEAQ. The CDR3 covers 18 residues. CDR3 sequence reads: CASSPHASGGPSVYEQYF. The CDR3 DNA sequence: TGTGCCAGCAGCCCCCATGCTAGCGGGGGGCCATCAGTCTACGAGCAGTACTTC.

This clone was recorded once. The chain uses TRBV7-9 and TRBJ1-5, with 12 positions matching TRBD1. This CDR3 spans 16 amino acids. The germline V gene encodes CDR1 SEHNR and CDR2 FQNEAQ (reference sequence). The V and J ends lost 4 bases and 6 bases, in that order; junction bases with no gene match: 7. CDR3 sequence: CASSSAGTGGSQPQHF. The CDR3 nucleotides are TGTGCCAGCAGCTCGGCGGGGACAGGGGGCTCTCAGCCCCAGCATTTT.

This chain joins TRBV9 and TRBJ1-2; D is undetermined. The CDR3 is made up of 15 amino acids. Trimming removed 0 bases from V and 1 base from J, with 10 bases in between. Germline V gene sequence: CDR1 SGDLS, CDR2 YYNGEE. Here the CDR3 DNA reads TGTGCCAGCAGCGTAGCTCCAGCAAATAACTATGGCTACACCTTC. The encoded protein is CASSVAPANNYGYTF.

CDR3 DNA: TGCAGCGCCTCATGGGGCGGCCTTTTGAGAGAGACCCAGTACTTC. Its translation: CSASWGGLLRETQYF. The chain couples TRBV29-1 to TRBJ2-5; perhaps TRBD1 as D (5 bases). Deletions cut 7 bases from V and 4 bases from J, with 22 bases between. CDR3 length equals 15 residues. Looked up from germline, CDR1 is SQVTM and CDR2 is ANQGSEA.

This clone is termed medium-sized (0.01 to 0.1%). V gene TRBV5-1 combines with J gene TRBJ2-2; D is unclear. Looked up from germline, CDR1 is SGHRS and CDR2 is YFSETQ. Trimming removed 0 bases at V and 6 bases at J, with 9 bases between. The CDR3 is 14 residues long. In DNA form, the CDR3 reads TGCGCCAGCAGCTTGGTTATGTGGGCCGGGGAGCTGTTTTTT. Its protein product is CASSLVMWAGELFF.

The V gene is TRBV27, the J gene TRBJ2-7; D is possibly TRBD1 (6 bases). V was pared by 2 bases and J by 5 bases, with 7 bases between. Germline V gives CDR1 MNHEY, CDR2 SMNVEV (reference sequence). The CDR3 is 12 residues long. CDR3 DNA sequence: TGTGCCAGCAGTTTACAGGGGAACGAGCAGTACTTC. It is translated as CASSLQGNEQYF.

This chain joins TRBV19 and TRBJ2-5; D is unclear. V was cut by 6 bases and J by 5 bases, with 10 bases left in between. Per the germline V gene, CDR1 is LNHDA and CDR2 is SQIVND (reference sequence). This CDR3 comprises 12 residues. The CDR3 is CASSISAETQYF. In nucleotides, the CDR3 is TGTGCCAGTAGCATTTCAGCGGAGACCCAGTACTTC. Full variable domain (outside the CDR3, taken from reference TRBV19 and TRBJ2-5): DGGITQSPKYLFRKEGQNVTLSCEQNLNHDAMYWYRQDPGQGLRLIYYSQIVNDFQKGDIAEGYSVSREKKESFPLTVTSAQKNPTAFYLCASSISAETQYFGPGTRLLVL.

The chain links TRBV6-5 to TRBJ1-1; 7 nucleotides align to TRBD1. V shed 6 bases and J 4 bases; nucleotides not matched to a gene: 11. The CDR3 has 15 residues. Per the germline V gene, CDR1 is MNHEY and CDR2 is SVGAGI. The CDR3 region is CASSGQDPLSTEAFF. The CDR3 nucleotides read TGTGCCAGCAGCGGACAGGACCCCTTGAGCACTGAAGCTTTCTTT.

Comments on this clone: Its ends do not fully match the called genes, so a read error is possible. The genes are TRBV7-7 and TRBJ1-4; D perhaps matches TRBD1 (6 bases). CDR3 length: 13 residues. Germline V lookup: CDR1 SSHAT, CDR2 FNYEAQ (reference sequence). The CDR3 DNA reads TGTGCTAGCAGCGCAGTCGGGGGCGAAAAACTGTTTTTT. Residues: CASSAVGGEKLFF.

This chain joins TRBV4-1 and TRBJ1-4; tentatively, D is TRBD1 (6 bases). Germline V gene data show CDR1 as MGHRA and CDR2 as YSYEKL. V was pared by 2 bases and J by 8 bases, with 15 bases between. CDR3 length equals 15 residues. CDR3 in amino acids: CASSQIVGQGEKLFF. The CDR3 DNA is TGCGCCAGCAGCCAAATAGTCGGCCAGGGGGAAAAACTGTTTTTT.

This chain connects TRBV19 to TRBJ1-4, with 9 bases that match TRBD1. Per germline, CDR1 LNHDA and CDR2 SQIVND (reference sequence). CDR3 size: 15 residues. The V and J ends lost 6 bases and 3 bases, in that order; junction bases with no gene match: 5. DNA of the CDR3: TGTGCCAGTAGCCGGGACAGGGACGCTAATGAAAAACTGTTTTTT. Its translation is CASSRDRDANEKLFF.

This rearrangement joins TRBV19 to TRBJ1-1; D gene ambiguous. This CDR3 spans 14 amino acids. The V and J ends lost 5 bases and 1 base respectively, with 11 bases between them. In germline, CDR1 is LNHDA, CDR2 SQIVND (reference sequence). The CDR3 reads CASSYMSANTEAFF. CDR3 nucleotide sequence: TGTGCCAGTAGTTATATGAGCGCGAACACTGAAGCTTTCTTT.

The V call is TRBV29-1, the J call TRBJ1-2, with 7 bases that match TRBD1. Germline V gives CDR1 SQVTM, CDR2 ANQGSEA. This CDR3 region has 15 residues. V lost 2 bases, J lost 4 bases, and 10 bases stayed unmatched. This CDR3 reads CSVETVKGAIYGYTF. The CDR3 DNA sequence: TGCAGCGTTGAAACGGTCAAGGGGGCTATCTATGGCTACACCTTC.

The chain has TRBV9 and TRBJ2-7; possible D gene TRBD2, 5 bases. The V gene's germline CDR1 is SGDLS and CDR2 YYNGEE. V lost 3 bases, J lost 5 bases, and 18 bases lay in between. CDR3 length: 15 amino acids. CDR3 bases: TGTGCCAGCAGCGCGAGTTTTGTGAGAGCGGACGAGCAGTACTTC. Amino acid sequence: CASSASFVRADEQYF.

This chain links TRBV13 with TRBJ1-2; D possibly corresponds to TRBD1 (5 bases). V was shortened by 9 bases and J by 0 bases, with 17 bases between the two germline ends. This CDR3 is 15 amino acids long. Per the germline V gene, CDR1 is PRHDT and CDR2 is FYEKMQ (reference sequence). CDR3 in amino acids: CASGEIGTANYGYTF. The CDR3 DNA reads as TGTGCCAGTGGAGAAATCGGGACGGCTAACTATGGCTACACCTTC.

The rearrangement links TRBV11-2 to TRBJ2-3, with 12 bases aligning to TRBD1. Trimming took 2 bases from V and 6 from J; bases not matched to a gene: 6. Germline values: CDR1 SGHAT, CDR2 FQNNGV. CDR3 length: 16 residues. The CDR3 sequence is CASSLMGQGASDTQYF. The DNA of the CDR3 is TGTGCCAGCAGCTTAATGGGACAGGGGGCGTCGGATACGCAGTATTTT.

J is TRBJ1-5 and V is TRBV4-1; D gene ambiguous. The V gene lost 0 bases and the J gene lost 0 bases, with 12 bases spanning the gap. CDR1 and CDR2 (germline): MGHRA, YSYEKL. This CDR3 has 17 residues. This chain's CDR3 is CASSQEVRIDSNQPQHF. In DNA form, the CDR3 reads TGCGCCAGCAGCCAAGAGGTCCGGATCGATAGCAATCAGCCCCAGCATTTT.

This chain joins TRBV4-2 and TRBJ2-7; D ambiguous. The germline V gene encodes CDR1 LGHNA and CDR2 YNFKEQ. Deletions cut 2 bases from V and 6 bases from J, with 14 bases between. The CDR3 is made up of 14 amino acids. This chain's CDR3 is CASSQISDLVEQYF. The CDR3 region has the DNA TGTGCCAGCAGCCAAATCAGTGATCTGGTCGAGCAGTACTTC.

By frequency in the sample, this clone is medium-sized. This chain connects TRBV2 to TRBJ2-1; D not resolved. CDR1 is SNHLY, CDR2 FYNNEI, per germline. Trimming stripped 3 bases from V and 8 bases from J, with 11 bases between. The CDR3 covers 13 residues. The CDR3 nucleotides are TGTGCCAGCAGTGATCGTCTAGTCTATGAGCAGTTCTTC. Its translation: CASSDRLVYEQFF.

Here the CDR3 reads CASSVVGRNTIYF. CDR3 nucleotides: TGTGCCAGCAGCGTAGTAGGAAGAAACACCATATATTTT. This sequence joins TRBV9 and TRBJ1-3; D remains unclear. This CDR3 comprises 13 residues. Germline CDR1 is SGDLS and CDR2 is YYNGEE. Trimming left V 0 bases short and J 5 bases short, with 6 bases between.

V gene TRBV29-1 combines with J gene TRBJ2-2; no reliable D call. The germline V and J ends were trimmed by 5 bases and 0 bases, with 7 bases remaining between them. The CDR3 sequence is 13 residues long. Germline CDR1 SQVTM, CDR2 ANQGSEA. The CDR3 nucleotides are TGCAGCGTTAGCCAGGCGAACACCGGGGAGCTGTTTTTT. It yields the protein CSVSQANTGELFF.

The CDR3: CASSLGIRSSGNTIYF. The CDR3 DNA sequence: TGTGCCAGCAGCTTAGGTATCAGGAGCTCTGGAAACACCATATATTTT. This chain joins TRBV7-2 and TRBJ1-3; the D is unclear. The CDR3 is 16 residues long. The germline V gene has CDR1 SGHTA and CDR2 FQGNSA. Trimming pared 1 base from V and 0 bases from J, leaving 10 bases between.

This clone occurred a few times. The chain has TRBV19 and TRBJ2-3, with D unresolved. Trimming took 6 bases from V and 1 from J, leaving 5 bases between them. This CDR3 is 12 amino acids long. CDR1 and CDR2 (germline): LNHDA, SQIVND (reference sequence). DNA for the CDR3: TGTGCCAGTAGAGAGGGCACAGATACGCAGTATTTT. Its protein is CASREGTDTQYF.

A few counts support this clone. The chain joins TRBV6-6 to TRBJ1-5; TRBD1 is a possible D gene (6 bases). Germline CDR1 MNHNY, CDR2 SVGAGI (reference sequence). The CDR3 has 16 residues. The V end was cut by 3 bases, the J end by 6 bases, with 18 bases between. For the CDR3, the DNA is TGTGCCAGCAGTTATACGCCAGGGGCGTCGGGTCAGCCCCAGCATTTT. Protein sequence: CASSYTPGASGQPQHF.

The CDR3 loop is CASSYGPGTVEQYF. CDR3 nucleotides: TGTGCCAGCAGTTACGGGCCAGGGACAGTTGAGCAGTACTTC. The chain couples TRBV13 to TRBJ2-7, with 7 bases lining up with TRBD1. V was clipped by 6 bases and J by 7 bases; unmatched bases: 12. Germline loops: CDR1 PRHDT, CDR2 FYEKMQ (reference sequence). This CDR3 region has 14 residues.

The J gene is TRBJ2-7, the V gene TRBV7-9, with D tentatively TRBD1 or TRBD2 (5 bases each). This CDR3 contains 15 residues. V was trimmed by 5 bases and J by 2 bases, leaving 16 bases between them. In germline, CDR1 is SEHNR, CDR2 FQNEAQ (reference sequence). CDR3 DNA: TGTGCCAGCAGCGGCTATGGGACGGCGCCCTACGAGCAGTACTTC. Protein sequence: CASSGYGTAPYEQYF.